The 30 T cell receptor beta chains in this list originate from one sample, sequenced in a study of cytomegalovirus exposure and HLA in healthy donors. Assay used: immunoSEQ multiplex PCR; TCRdb lists only in-frame clones, some missing. The data hold some 84,000 clones, with approximately 91% observed a single time. The source material was PBMCs. The receptors derive from a man between 25 and 39 years old in good health and CMV-seronegative.

The chain has TRBV27 and TRBJ2-2; 9 bases are a match to TRBD2. The germline CDR1 and CDR2 sequences are MNHEY and SMNVEV (reference sequence). The CDR3 runs 16 residues. V was clipped by 5 bases and J by 1 base; unmatched bases: 5. The CDR3 DNA is TGTGCCAGCAGTCCCAGGACTAGCGAGAACACCGGGGAGCTGTTTTTT. Translating gives CASSPRTSENTGELFF.

The J gene is TRBJ1-1, the V gene TRBV10-2; D might be TRBD1 (5 bases). V dropped 3 bases and J dropped 0 bases, with 11 bases sitting between them. CDR1 and CDR2 (germline): WSHSY, SAAADI. The CDR3 loop spans 15 amino acids. The DNA for the CDR3 is TGCGCCAGCAGTGACGGGGGGATAATGAACACTGAAGCTTTCTTT. Amino acid sequence: CASSDGGIMNTEAFF.

The genes are TRBV6-1 and TRBJ2-2; the D gene is possibly TRBD1 (6 bases). V lost 4 bases, J lost 1 base, and 13 bases lay in between. The CDR3 is 16 amino acids. Germline V gene lookup returns CDR1 MNHNS and CDR2 SASEGT. CDR3 sequence reads: CASSVLTGLNTGELFF. As DNA, the CDR3 is TGTGCCAGCAGTGTTTTGACAGGATTGAACACCGGGGAGCTGTTTTTT.

The chain carries TRBV5-4 and TRBJ2-7, with 7 bases that match TRBD1. V lost 4 bases to trimming and J lost 1 base; unmatched junction nucleotides: 8. Germline CDR1 is SGHNT and CDR2 is YYREEE (reference sequence). This CDR3 contains 15 residues. Here the CDR3 DNA reads TGTGCCAGCAGCCCAGGACAGGACAGGTCCTACGAGCAGTACTTC. This codes for CASSPGQDRSYEQYF.

This rearrangement joins TRBV4-1 to TRBJ2-5; 8 bases align to TRBD2. Germline V gene data show CDR1 as MGHRA and CDR2 as YSYEKL. Losses at the gene ends were 0 bases for V and 3 bases for J; bases not matched to a gene: 9. CDR3 length: 17 residues. The CDR3 here is CASSQDSRVAGKETQYF. CDR3 nucleotide sequence: TGCGCCAGCAGCCAAGATTCGAGGGTAGCGGGGAAAGAGACCCAGTACTTC.

The table lists this clone with a count of one. V gene TRBV5-1 combines with J gene TRBJ2-7; 7 bases match TRBD2. CDR3 length: 14 residues. V gave up 0 bases and J gave up 5 bases; unmatched junction bases: 5. Germline CDR1 and CDR2: SGHRS and YFSETQ. The CDR3 sequence is CASSLGGRKNEQYF. The CDR3 DNA sequence: TGCGCCAGCAGCTTGGGCGGGAGAAAGAACGAGCAGTACTTC.

The chain links TRBV9 to TRBJ2-7; no firm D call. This CDR3 spans 11 amino acids. The germline CDR1 and CDR2 sequences are SGDLS and YYNGEE. V shed 4 bases and J shed 2 bases, with 4 bases lying between them. CDR3 residues: CASSSTYEQYF. The CDR3 coding sequence is TGTGCCAGCAGCTCCACCTACGAGCAGTACTTC.

This chain uses TRBV20-1 with TRBJ2-7; 7 nucleotides line up with TRBD2. The CDR3 loop spans 11 amino acids. Germline lookup yields CDR1 DFQATT and CDR2 SNEGSKA (reference sequence). After removal of 7 bases from V and 1 base from J, the junction contained 1 base not matched to a gene. In nucleotides, the CDR3 is TGCAGTGGGGAGGGGTCCTACGAGCAGTACTTC. As protein: CSGEGSYEQYF.

The rearrangement joins TRBV19 to TRBJ2-4; the match to TRBD1 covers 7 bases. The ends lost 6 bases at V and 4 bases at J; junction bases unmatched: 6. This CDR3 region has 14 residues. Germline-derived CDR1 and CDR2 are LNHDA and SQIVND (reference sequence). The CDR3 sequence: CASRNRGSKNIQYF. The CDR3 nucleotides read TGTGCCAGTAGGAACAGGGGTTCGAAAAACATTCAGTACTTC.

This clone was seen once. This sequence joins TRBV7-2 and TRBJ2-7, with a tentative D call TRBD2 (6 bases). The CDR3 consists of 16 residues. With 0 bases removed from V and 2 bases from J, the gap between germline ends came to 14 bases. The germline gives CDR1 SGHTA, CDR2 FQGNSA. CDR3 coding DNA: TGTGCCAGCAGCTTAGCGGATAGCGGCTCGACCTACGAGCAGTACTTC. It specifies CASSLADSGSTYEQYF.

The V and J genes are TRBV28 and TRBJ2-2; D gene unclear. The germline V and J ends were trimmed by 9 bases and 1 base, with 6 bases remaining between them. This CDR3 contains 12 residues. The germline gives CDR1 MDHEN, CDR2 SYDVKM. The CDR3 DNA follows: TGTGCCAGTCGGAGGAACACCGGGGAGCTGTTTTTT. Residues: CASRRNTGELFF.

This clone was seen only a few times. At the DNA level, this CDR3 is encoded by other sequences in the same sample as well. This rearrangement joins TRBV2 to TRBJ2-7; D is uncertain. Trimming shortened V by 5 bases and J by 3 bases, and 8 bases separated the two germline ends. From germline, CDR1 is SNHLY and CDR2 FYNNEI. The CDR3 spans 12 residues. Here the CDR3 DNA reads TGTGCCAGCAGTAAAACCGGCTACGAGCAGTACTTC. This encodes CASSKTGYEQYF.

This clone was seen once. The chain links TRBV5-5 to TRBJ2-7; tentative D call: TRBD2 (6 bases). The CDR3 is made up of 19 amino acids. Trimming took 0 bases from V and 3 from J, leaving 25 bases between them. Looked up from germline, CDR1 is SGHKS and CDR2 is YYEKEE (reference sequence). Written as DNA, the CDR3 is TGTGCCAGCAGCTTGGGGCCCCCCAGTGGTGGAGGGTCCAGCTACGAGCAGTACTTC. It is translated as CASSLGPPSGGGSSYEQYF. Drawing the rest from reference TRBV5-5 and TRBJ2-7, the complete variable domain is DAGVTQSPTHLIKTRGQQVTLRCSPISGHKSVSWYQQVLGQGPQFIFQYYEKEERGRGNFPDRFSARQFPNYSSELNVNALLLGDSALYLCASSLGPPSGGGSSYEQYFGPGTRLTVT.

The chain joins TRBV28 to TRBJ2-1; D is unclear. V was trimmed by 7 bases and J by 0 bases, leaving 13 bases between them. This CDR3 region has 15 residues. Germline V gene data show CDR1 as MDHEN and CDR2 as SYDVKM. The chain's CDR3 is CASKPPGRSYNEQFF. The CDR3 nucleotides are TGTGCCAGCAAACCCCCGGGTCGCTCCTACAATGAGCAGTTCTTC.

V gene TRBV7-9 combines with J gene TRBJ2-2; 8 nucleotides line up with TRBD2. Germline V gene data show CDR1 as SEHNR and CDR2 as FQNEAQ (reference sequence). V lost 4 bases and J lost 3; bases outside the gene matches: 7. The CDR3 sequence is 16 residues long. The CDR3 coding sequence is TGTGCCAGCAGCTATAGCGGGATCGGGGACACCGGGGAGCTGTTTTTT. Encoded protein: CASSYSGIGDTGELFF.

The J gene is TRBJ2-7, the V gene TRBV10-2, with D hard to call. Germline V lookup: CDR1 WSHSY, CDR2 SAAADI. There are 15 residues in the CDR3. The V end lost 7 bases, the J end lost 0 bases, and 16 bases lay between the germline ends. The CDR3 region is CASTSMGRPSYEQYF. The CDR3 coding sequence is TGCGCCAGCACCTCCATGGGCAGACCCTCCTACGAGCAGTACTTC.

The V gene is TRBV19, the J gene TRBJ2-2; tentative D call: TRBD1 (5 bases). The germline V gene has CDR1 LNHDA and CDR2 SQIVND (reference sequence). The CDR3 is made up of 13 amino acids. V lost 5 bases, J lost 7 bases, and 11 bases lay in between. As DNA, the CDR3 is TGTGCCAGTAGTTCTGAAGGGGTCGGGGAGCTGTTTTTT. It yields the protein CASSSEGVGELFF. Complete variable domain (other parts from reference TRBV19 and TRBJ2-2): DGGITQSPKYLFRKEGQNVTLSCEQNLNHDAMYWYRQDPGQGLRLIYYSQIVNDFQKGDIAEGYSVSREKKESFPLTVTSAQKNPTAFYLCASSSEGVGELFFGEGSRLTVL.

This clone was seen a few times. CDR3 nucleotides: TGTGCCAGCAGCGTAGGGGCCAATCAGCCCCAGCATTTT. This gives the protein CASSVGANQPQHF. The chain uses TRBV9 and TRBJ1-5, with D hard to call. Trimming removed 0 bases at V and 3 bases at J, with 4 bases between. CDR1 SGDLS and CDR2 YYNGEE come from the germline V gene. The CDR3 runs 13 residues.

The V call is TRBV28, the J call TRBJ1-5; D possibly corresponds to TRBD1 (5 bases). The CDR3 totals 15 residues. V gave up 6 bases and J gave up 9 bases, with 21 bases separating them. The germline CDR1 and CDR2 sequences are MDHEN and SYDVKM. In DNA, the CDR3 is TGTGCCAGCAGAACTACGGACATCCCCGGTTTGCCCCAGCATTTT. This codes for CASRTTDIPGLPQHF.

In this sample, this clone turned up once. DNA of the CDR3: TGCGCCAGCAGCGCCCAGGACAGGGAGGAGGGCAATCAGCCCCAGCATTTT. Translating gives CASSAQDREEGNQPQHF. The chain couples TRBV5-1 to TRBJ1-5; 8 nucleotides line up with TRBD1. J was trimmed by 2 bases and V by 4 bases; bases with no gene match: 11. Germline V gene sequence: CDR1 SGHRS, CDR2 YFSETQ. The CDR3 is 17 residues long.

The rearrangement joins TRBV7-2 to TRBJ1-5, with 8 bases fitting TRBD1. V gave up 3 bases and J gave up 0 bases; unmatched junction bases: 1. This CDR3 is 15 amino acids long. Germline CDR1 and CDR2: SGHTA and FQGNSA. CDR3 bases: TGTGCCAGCAGCTTCGACAGGGGTAGCAATCAGCCCCAGCATTTT. It codes for CASSFDRGSNQPQHF.

The chain uses TRBV18 and TRBJ2-7; 11 nucleotides align to TRBD1. The CDR3 runs to 13 residues. Germline CDR1 is KGHSH and CDR2 is LQKENI. The V gene end was trimmed by 2 bases and the J gene end by 6 bases; junction bases not matched to a gene: 0. CDR3: CASSPGTGGEQYF. As DNA, the CDR3 is TGTGCCAGCTCACCAGGGACAGGGGGCGAGCAGTACTTC.

This clone was found once. The V call is TRBV2, the J call TRBJ2-7, with TRBD2 matching 10 bases. The CDR3 totals 15 residues. The J segment lost 6 bases and the V segment lost 2 bases, leaving 7 bases of the junction unmatched. In germline, CDR1 is SNHLY, CDR2 FYNNEI. CDR3 sequence: CASSEQAGGPGEQYF. Written as DNA, the CDR3 is TGTGCCAGCAGTGAACAAGCGGGAGGGCCCGGCGAGCAGTACTTC.

The CDR3 bases are TGCGCCAGCAGATTGGGACAGGGAGGGTCAAATGAGCAGTTCTTC. Amino acid sequence: CASRLGQGGSNEQFF. The genes are TRBV10-2 and TRBJ2-1, with 9 bases matching TRBD1. Germline V gene lookup returns CDR1 WSHSY and CDR2 SAAADI. This CDR3 contains 15 residues. With 6 bases clipped from V and 7 bases from J, the junction kept 10 bases outside the gene matches.

Here the CDR3 DNA reads TGTGCCAGCAGCAAACCGGGACAGATGAACACTGAAGCTTTCTTT. This encodes CASSKPGQMNTEAFF. The chain is built from TRBV7-9 and TRBJ1-1; 7 bases are shared with TRBD1. CDR1 SEHNR and CDR2 FQNEAQ come from the germline V gene (reference sequence). This CDR3 has 15 amino acids. V shed 5 bases, J shed 0 bases, and the junction held 6 bases outside the gene matches.

The rearrangement joins TRBV19 to TRBJ2-1; 12 bases are a match to TRBD1. The CDR3 has 16 amino acids. The germline CDR1 and CDR2 sequences are LNHDA and SQIVND (reference sequence). V lost 4 bases and J lost 5; bases outside the gene matches: 6. The CDR3 DNA reads as TGTGCCAGTAGTACAGACCGGGACAGGGGGCACAATGAGCAGTTCTTC. Its translation: CASSTDRDRGHNEQFF.

J is TRBJ1-1 and V is TRBV6-5; D gene ambiguous. The CDR3 is made up of 15 amino acids. V lost 6 bases, J lost 2 bases, and 16 bases lay in between. CDR1 MNHEY and CDR2 SVGAGI come from the germline V gene. Written as DNA, the CDR3 is TGTGCCAGCAGACCCCCCGGGAGGGAAAACACTGAAGCTTTCTTT. It codes for CASRPPGRENTEAFF.

The chain recombines TRBV15 with TRBJ1-2; weak D call: TRBD1 (5 bases). Germline V gives CDR1 LNHNV, CDR2 YYDKDF (reference sequence). The CDR3 loop spans 14 amino acids. V shed 3 bases and J shed 5 bases, with 13 bases lying between them. The chain's CDR3 is CATSRTGGAYGYTF. The DNA for the CDR3 is TGTGCCACCAGCAGGACTGGCGGGGCTTATGGCTACACCTTC.

The chain is built from TRBV7-2 and TRBJ2-7, with 7 bases aligning to TRBD2. The CDR3 runs 19 residues. From germline, CDR1 is SGHTA and CDR2 FQGNSA. Unmatched junction bases numbered 20, after V lost 5 bases and J lost 1 base. CDR3 protein: CASSPRSPGAGSRSYEQYF. CDR3 bases: TGTGCCAGCAGCCCAAGGTCGCCAGGAGCGGGGTCGCGTTCCTACGAGCAGTACTTC.

In this sample, this clone turned up a few times. The J gene is TRBJ2-7, the V gene TRBV9; the match to TRBD2 covers 7 bases. With 0 bases clipped from V and 2 bases from J, the junction kept 5 bases outside the gene matches. CDR3 size: 15 residues. Germline V lookup: CDR1 SGDLS, CDR2 YYNGEE. The CDR3 sequence is CASSVEAGEPYEQYF. CDR3 sequence (DNA): TGTGCCAGCAGCGTAGAGGCGGGGGAACCCTACGAGCAGTACTTC.